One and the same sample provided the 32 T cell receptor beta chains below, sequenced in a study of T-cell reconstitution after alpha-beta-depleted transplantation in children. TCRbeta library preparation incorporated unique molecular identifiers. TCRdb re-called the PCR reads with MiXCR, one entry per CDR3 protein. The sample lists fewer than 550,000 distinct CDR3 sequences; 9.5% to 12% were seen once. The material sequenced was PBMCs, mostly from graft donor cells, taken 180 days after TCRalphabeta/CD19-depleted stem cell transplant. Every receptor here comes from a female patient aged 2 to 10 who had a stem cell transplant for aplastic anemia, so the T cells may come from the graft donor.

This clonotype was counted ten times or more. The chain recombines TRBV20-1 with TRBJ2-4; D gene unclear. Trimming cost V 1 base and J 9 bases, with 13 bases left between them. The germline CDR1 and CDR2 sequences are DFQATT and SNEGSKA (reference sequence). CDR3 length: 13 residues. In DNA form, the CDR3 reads TGCAGTGCTAGAGTTCAGGAAAACGGCATTCAGTACTTC. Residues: CSARVQENGIQYF.

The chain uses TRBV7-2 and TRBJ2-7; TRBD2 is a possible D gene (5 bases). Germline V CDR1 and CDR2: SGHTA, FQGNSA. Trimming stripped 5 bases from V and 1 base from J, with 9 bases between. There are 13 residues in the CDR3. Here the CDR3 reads CASSLWRSYEQYV. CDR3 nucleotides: TGTGCCAGCAGCCTTTGGAGGTCCTACGAGCAGTACGTC.

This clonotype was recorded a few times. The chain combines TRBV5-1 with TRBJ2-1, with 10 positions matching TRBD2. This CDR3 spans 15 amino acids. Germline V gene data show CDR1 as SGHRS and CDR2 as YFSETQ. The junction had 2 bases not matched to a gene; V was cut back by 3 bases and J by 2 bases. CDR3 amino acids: CASSSSGGAYNEQFF. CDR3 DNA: TGCGCCAGCAGCTCTAGCGGGGGAGCCTACAATGAGCAGTTCTTC.

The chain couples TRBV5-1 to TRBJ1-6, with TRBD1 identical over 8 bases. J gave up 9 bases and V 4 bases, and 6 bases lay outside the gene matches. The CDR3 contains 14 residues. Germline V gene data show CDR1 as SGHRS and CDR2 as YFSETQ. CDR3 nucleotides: TGCGCCAGCAGCAAGGACAGGGTGGTTTCACCCCTCCACTTT. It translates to CASSKDRVVSPLHF.

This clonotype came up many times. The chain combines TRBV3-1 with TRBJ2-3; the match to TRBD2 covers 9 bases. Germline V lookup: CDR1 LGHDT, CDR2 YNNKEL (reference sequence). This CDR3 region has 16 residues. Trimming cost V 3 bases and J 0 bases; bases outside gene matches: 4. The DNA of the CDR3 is TGTGCCAGCAGCCAGGGTAGCGGGAGTAGCACAGATACGCAGTATTTT. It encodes CASSQGSGSSTDTQYF.

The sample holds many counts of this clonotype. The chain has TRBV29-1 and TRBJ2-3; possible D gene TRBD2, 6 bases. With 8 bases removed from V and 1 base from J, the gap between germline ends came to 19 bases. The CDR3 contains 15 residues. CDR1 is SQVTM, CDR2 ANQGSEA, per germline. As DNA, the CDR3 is TGCAGCACCCCCCCCAAAGGCGGGGGCACAGATACGCAGTATTTT. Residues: CSTPPKGGGTDTQYF.

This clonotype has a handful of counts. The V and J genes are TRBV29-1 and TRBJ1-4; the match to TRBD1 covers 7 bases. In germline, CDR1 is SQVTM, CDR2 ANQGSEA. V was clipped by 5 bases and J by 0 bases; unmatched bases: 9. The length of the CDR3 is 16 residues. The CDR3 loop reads CSVWDRPSSTNEKLFF. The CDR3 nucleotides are TGCAGCGTTTGGGACAGACCATCCTCAACTAATGAAAAACTGTTTTTT.

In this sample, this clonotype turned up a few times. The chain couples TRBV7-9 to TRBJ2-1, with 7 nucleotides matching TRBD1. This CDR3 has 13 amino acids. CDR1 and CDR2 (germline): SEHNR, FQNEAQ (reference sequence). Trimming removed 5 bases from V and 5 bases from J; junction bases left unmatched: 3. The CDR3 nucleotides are TGTGCCAGCAGCCGGGACAGTAACAATGAGCAGTTCTTC. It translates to CASSRDSNNEQFF.

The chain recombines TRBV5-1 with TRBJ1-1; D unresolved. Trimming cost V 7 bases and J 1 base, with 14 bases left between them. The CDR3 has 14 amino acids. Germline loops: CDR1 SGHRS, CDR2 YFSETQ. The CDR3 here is CASWRGVRNTEAFF. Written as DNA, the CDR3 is TGCGCCAGCTGGCGTGGGGTACGGAACACTGAAGCTTTCTTT.

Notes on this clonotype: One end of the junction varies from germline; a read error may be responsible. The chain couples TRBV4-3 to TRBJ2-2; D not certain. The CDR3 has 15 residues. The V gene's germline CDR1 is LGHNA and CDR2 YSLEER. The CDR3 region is CASTQDLDNTGELFF. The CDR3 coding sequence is TGCGCCAGCACCCAAGATCTAGACAACACCGGGGAGCTGTTTTTT.

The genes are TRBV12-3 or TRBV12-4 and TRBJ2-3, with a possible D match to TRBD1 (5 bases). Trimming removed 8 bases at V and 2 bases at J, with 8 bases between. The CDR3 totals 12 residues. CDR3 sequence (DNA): TGTGCCAGCGCGACAGACACAGATACGCAGTATTTT. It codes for CASATDTDTQYF.

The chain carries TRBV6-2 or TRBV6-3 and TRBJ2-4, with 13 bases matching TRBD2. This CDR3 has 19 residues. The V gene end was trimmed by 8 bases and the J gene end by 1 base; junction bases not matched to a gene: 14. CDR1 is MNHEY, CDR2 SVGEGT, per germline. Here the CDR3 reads CASGRRTSGRGGAKNIQYF. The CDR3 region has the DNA TGTGCCAGCGGGCGACGGACTAGCGGGAGAGGGGGGGCCAAAAACATTCAGTACTTC.

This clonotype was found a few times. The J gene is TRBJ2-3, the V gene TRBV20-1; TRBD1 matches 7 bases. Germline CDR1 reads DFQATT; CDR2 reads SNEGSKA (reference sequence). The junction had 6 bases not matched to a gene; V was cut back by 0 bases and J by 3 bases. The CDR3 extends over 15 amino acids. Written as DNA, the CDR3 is TGCAGTGCTAGAGAGAACGGACAGGTAACAGATACGCAGTATTTT. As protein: CSARENGQVTDTQYF.

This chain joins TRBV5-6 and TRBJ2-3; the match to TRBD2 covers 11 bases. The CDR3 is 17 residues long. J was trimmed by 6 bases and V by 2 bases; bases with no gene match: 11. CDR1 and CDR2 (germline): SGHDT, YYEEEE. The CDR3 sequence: CASSFGRTSGPGDTQYF. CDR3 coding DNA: TGTGCCAGCAGCTTCGGGCGGACTAGCGGGCCAGGGGATACGCAGTATTTT.

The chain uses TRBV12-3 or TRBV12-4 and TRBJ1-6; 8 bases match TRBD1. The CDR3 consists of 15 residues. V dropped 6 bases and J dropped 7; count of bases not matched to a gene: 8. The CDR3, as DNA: TGTGCCAGCAGACCCACGACAGGGGACAATTCACCCCTCCACTTT. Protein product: CASRPTTGDNSPLHF.

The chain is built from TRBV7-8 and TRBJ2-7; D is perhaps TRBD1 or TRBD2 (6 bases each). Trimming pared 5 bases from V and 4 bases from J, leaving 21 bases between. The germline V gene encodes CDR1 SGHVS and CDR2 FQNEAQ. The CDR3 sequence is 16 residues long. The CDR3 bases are TGTGCCAGCAGCCGCCACGGGGGCCCTCGGGTATACGAGCAGTACTTC. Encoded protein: CASSRHGGPRVYEQYF.

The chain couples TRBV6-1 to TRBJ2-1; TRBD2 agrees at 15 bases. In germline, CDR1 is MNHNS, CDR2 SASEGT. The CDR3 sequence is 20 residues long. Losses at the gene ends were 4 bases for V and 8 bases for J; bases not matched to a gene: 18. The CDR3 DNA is TGTGCCAGCAGTGTCAGCGGGGCGGGACTAGCGGGAGGAGCCCTTCATGAGCAGTTCTTC. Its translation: CASSVSGAGLAGGALHEQFF.

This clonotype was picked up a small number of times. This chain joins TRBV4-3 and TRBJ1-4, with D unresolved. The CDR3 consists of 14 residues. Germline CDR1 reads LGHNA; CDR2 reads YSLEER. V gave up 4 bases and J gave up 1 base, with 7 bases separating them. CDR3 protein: CASSPGITNEKLFF. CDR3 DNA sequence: TGCGCCAGCAGCCCGGGGATAACTAATGAAAAACTGTTTTTT.

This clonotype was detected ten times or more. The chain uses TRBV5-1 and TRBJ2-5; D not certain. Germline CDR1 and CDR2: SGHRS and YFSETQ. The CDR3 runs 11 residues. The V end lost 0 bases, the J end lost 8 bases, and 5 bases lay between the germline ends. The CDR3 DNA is TGCGCCAGCAGCTTGGAGATCACCCAGTACTTC. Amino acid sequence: CASSLEITQYF.

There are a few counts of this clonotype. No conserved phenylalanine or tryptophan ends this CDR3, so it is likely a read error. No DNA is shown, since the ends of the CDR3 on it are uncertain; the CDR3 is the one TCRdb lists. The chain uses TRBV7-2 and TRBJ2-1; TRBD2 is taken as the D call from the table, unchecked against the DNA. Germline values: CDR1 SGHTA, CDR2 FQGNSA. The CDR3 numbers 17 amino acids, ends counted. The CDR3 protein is CASSLAGLAGQHEQFFP.

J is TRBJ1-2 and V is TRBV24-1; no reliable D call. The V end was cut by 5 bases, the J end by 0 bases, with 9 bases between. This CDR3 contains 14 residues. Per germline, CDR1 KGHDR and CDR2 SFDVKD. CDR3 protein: CATSGPLANYGYTF. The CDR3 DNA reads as TGTGCCACCAGTGGACCACTTGCTAACTATGGCTACACCTTC.

This CDR3 is CASSLVGGRYNEQFF. The CDR3 DNA sequence: TGTGCCAGCAGCTTAGTTGGGGGCCGTTACAATGAGCAGTTCTTC. The V gene is TRBV7-2, the J gene TRBJ2-1; maybe TRBD1 (6 bases). The CDR3 extends over 15 amino acids. Trimming removed 1 base at V and 4 bases at J, with 11 bases between. Germline values: CDR1 SGHTA, CDR2 FQGNSA.

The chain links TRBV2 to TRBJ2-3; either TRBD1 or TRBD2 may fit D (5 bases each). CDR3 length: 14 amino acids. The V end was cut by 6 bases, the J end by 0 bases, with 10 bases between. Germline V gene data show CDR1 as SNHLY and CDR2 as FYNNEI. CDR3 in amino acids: CASRDTSSTDTQYF. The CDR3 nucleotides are TGTGCCAGCAGGGACACTAGTAGCACAGATACGCAGTATTTT.

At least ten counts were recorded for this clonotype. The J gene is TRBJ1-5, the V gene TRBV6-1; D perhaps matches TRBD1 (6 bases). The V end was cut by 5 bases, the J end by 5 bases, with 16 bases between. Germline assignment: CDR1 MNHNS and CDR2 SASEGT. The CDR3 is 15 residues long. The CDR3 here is CASSPLTGFDQPQHF. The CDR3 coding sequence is TGTGCCAGCAGTCCCCTTACAGGGTTCGATCAGCCCCAGCATTTT.

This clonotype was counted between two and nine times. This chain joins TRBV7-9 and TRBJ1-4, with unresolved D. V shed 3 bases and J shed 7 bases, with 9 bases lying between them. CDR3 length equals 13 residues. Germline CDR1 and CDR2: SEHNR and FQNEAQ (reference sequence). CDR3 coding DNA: TGTGCCAGCAGCTTCGGACGGGGTGAAAAACTGTTTTTT. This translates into CASSFGRGEKLFF.

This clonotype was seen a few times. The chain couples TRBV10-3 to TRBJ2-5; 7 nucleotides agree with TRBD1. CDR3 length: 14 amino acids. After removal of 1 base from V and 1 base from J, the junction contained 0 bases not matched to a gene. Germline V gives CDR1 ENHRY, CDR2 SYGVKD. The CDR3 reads CAISEWTGQETQYF. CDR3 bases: TGTGCCATCAGTGAGTGGACAGGCCAAGAGACCCAGTACTTC.

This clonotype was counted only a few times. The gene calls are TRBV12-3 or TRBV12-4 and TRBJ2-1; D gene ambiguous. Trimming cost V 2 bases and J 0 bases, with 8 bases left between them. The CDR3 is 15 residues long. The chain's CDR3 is CASSLLEISYNEQFF. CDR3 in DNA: TGTGCCAGCAGTTTATTGGAGATCTCCTACAATGAGCAGTTCTTC.

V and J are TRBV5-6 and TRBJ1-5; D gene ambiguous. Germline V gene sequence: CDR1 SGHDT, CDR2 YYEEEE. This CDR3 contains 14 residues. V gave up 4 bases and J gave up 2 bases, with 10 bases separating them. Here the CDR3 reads CASSRRDGNQPQHF. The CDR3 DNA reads TGTGCCAGCAGCAGGCGGGATGGCAATCAGCCCCAGCATTTT. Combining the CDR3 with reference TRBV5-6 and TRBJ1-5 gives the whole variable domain DAGVTQSPTHLIKTRGQQVTLRCSPKSGHDTVSWYQQALGQGPQFIFQYYEEEERQRGNFPDRFSGHQFPNYSSELNVNALLLGDSALYLCASSRRDGNQPQHFGDGTRLSIL.

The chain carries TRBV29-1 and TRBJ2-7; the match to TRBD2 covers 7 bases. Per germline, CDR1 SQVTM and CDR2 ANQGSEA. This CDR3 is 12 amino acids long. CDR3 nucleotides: TGCAGTGCCCTGACTAGCTGGTCCGCGCAGTACGTC. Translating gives CSALTSWSAQYV.

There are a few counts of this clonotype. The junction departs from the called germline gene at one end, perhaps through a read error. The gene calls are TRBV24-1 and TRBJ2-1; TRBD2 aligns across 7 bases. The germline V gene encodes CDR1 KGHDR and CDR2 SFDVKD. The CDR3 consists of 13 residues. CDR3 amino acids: CATREGGRNEQFF. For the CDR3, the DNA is TGTGCCACCCGTGAGGGAGGGAGGAATGAGCAGTTCTTC.

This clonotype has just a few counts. In DNA form, the CDR3 reads TGTGCCACCAGTGATTTGGGGGGGCAAATGAGGGTATATAGCAATCAGCCCCAGCATTTT. Translation: CATSDLGGQMRVYSNQPQHF. The chain carries TRBV24-1 and TRBJ1-5; TRBD1 might be the D (6 bases). The CDR3 totals 20 residues. The V end lost 0 bases, the J end lost 0 bases, and 20 bases lay between the germline ends. Germline V gene lookup returns CDR1 KGHDR and CDR2 SFDVKD.

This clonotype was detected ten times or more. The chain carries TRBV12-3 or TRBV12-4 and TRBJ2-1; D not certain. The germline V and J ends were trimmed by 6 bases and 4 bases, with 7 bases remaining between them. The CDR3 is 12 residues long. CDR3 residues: CASSSAYNEQFF. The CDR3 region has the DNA TGTGCCAGCAGCTCCGCATACAATGAGCAGTTCTTC.